This T cell receptor (beta chain) was observed in a study of cytomegalovirus exposure and HLA in healthy donors. Study as a whole: Most donors, 70% to 85% of a few hundred genotyped, fell in the Caucasian-associated ancestry cluster.

The V end was cut by 2 bases, the J end by 4 bases, with 12 bases between. Germline CDR1 reads MNHEY; CDR2 reads SMNVEV (reference sequence). The CDR3 is 15 amino acids. In the PCR, 60 Vbeta and 13 Jbeta primers were used. The data were produced by immunoSEQ multiplex PCR, yet TCRdb's version contains in-frame clones alone and is incomplete. Here the sample spans 150,000 to 180,000 clones, 60% to 85% being singletons. The rearrangement joins TRBV27 to TRBJ2-1; tentatively, D is TRBD1 (6 bases). The receptor's source is a middle-aged woman in good health and CMV-seronegative. The sample consisted of PBMCs. The CDR3 here is CASSLGDTRYNEQFF. The CDR3 DNA reads as TGTGCCAGCAGTTTAGGGGACACCCGATACAATGAGCAGTTCTTC.